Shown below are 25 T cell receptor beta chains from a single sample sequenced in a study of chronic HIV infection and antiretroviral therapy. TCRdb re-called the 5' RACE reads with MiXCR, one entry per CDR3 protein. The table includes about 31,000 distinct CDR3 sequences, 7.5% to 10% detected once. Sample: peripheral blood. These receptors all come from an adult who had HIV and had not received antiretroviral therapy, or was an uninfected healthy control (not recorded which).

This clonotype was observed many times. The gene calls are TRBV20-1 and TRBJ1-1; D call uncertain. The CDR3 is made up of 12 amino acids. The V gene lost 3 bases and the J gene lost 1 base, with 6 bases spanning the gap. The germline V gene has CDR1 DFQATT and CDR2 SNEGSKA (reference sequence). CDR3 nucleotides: TGCAGTGCTAGCCGTACGAACACTGAAGCTTTCTTT. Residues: CSASRTNTEAFF.

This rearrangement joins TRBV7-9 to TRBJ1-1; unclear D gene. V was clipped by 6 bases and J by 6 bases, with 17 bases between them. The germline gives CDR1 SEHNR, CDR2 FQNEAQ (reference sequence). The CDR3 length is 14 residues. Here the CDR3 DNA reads TGTGCCAGCAGATTCGACTTTCTTCACGCTGAAGCTTTCTTT. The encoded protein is CASRFDFLHAEAFF.

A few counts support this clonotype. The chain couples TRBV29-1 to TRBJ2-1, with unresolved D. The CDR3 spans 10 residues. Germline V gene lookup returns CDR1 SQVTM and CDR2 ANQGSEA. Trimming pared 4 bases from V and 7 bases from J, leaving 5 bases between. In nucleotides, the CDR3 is TGCAGCGTTGTTAGGAATGAGCAGTTCTTC. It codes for CSVVRNEQFF.

The CDR3 is CASSLDWGNEKLFF. The CDR3 region has the DNA TGCGCCAGCAGCTTGGATTGGGGGAATGAAAAACTGTTTTTT. This chain joins TRBV5-1 and TRBJ1-4; D is perhaps TRBD1 (5 bases). V dropped 0 bases and J dropped 5 bases, with 8 bases sitting between them. The CDR3 runs to 14 residues. Germline-derived CDR1 and CDR2 are SGHRS and YFSETQ.

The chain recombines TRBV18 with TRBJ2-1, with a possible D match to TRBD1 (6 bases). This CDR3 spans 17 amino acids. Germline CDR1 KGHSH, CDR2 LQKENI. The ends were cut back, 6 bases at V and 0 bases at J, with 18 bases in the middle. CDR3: CASSQQGRFVSYNEQFF. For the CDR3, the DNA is TGTGCCAGCTCCCAACAGGGAAGGTTTGTCTCCTACAATGAGCAGTTCTTC. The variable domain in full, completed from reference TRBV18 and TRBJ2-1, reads NAGVMQNPRHLVRRRGQEARLRCSPMKGHSHVYWYRQLPEEGLKFMVYLQKENIIDESGMPKERFSAEFPKEGPSILRIQQVVRGDSAAYFCASSQQGRFVSYNEQFFGPGTRLTVL.

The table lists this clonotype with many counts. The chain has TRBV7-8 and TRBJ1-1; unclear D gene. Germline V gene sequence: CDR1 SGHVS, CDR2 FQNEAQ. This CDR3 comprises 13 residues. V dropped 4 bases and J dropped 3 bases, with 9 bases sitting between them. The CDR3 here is CASSSNVDTEAFF. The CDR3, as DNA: TGTGCCAGCAGCTCCAACGTGGACACTGAAGCTTTCTTT.

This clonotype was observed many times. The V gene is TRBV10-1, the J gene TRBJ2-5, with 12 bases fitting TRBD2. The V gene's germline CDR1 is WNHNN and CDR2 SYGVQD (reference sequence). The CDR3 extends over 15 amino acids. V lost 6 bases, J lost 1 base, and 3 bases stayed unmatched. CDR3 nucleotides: TGCGCCAGCAGGGGACTAGCGGGCCGCCAAGAGACCCAGTACTTC. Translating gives CASRGLAGRQETQYF.

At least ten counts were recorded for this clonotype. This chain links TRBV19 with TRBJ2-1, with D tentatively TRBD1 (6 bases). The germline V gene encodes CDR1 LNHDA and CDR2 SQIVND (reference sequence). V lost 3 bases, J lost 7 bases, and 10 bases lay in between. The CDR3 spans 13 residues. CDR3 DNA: TGTGCCAGTAGTATTGACAGGACGAATGAGCAGTTCTTC. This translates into CASSIDRTNEQFF. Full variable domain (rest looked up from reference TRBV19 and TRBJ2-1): DGGITQSPKYLFRKEGQNVTLSCEQNLNHDAMYWYRQDPGQGLRLIYYSQIVNDFQKGDIAEGYSVSREKKESFPLTVTSAQKNPTAFYLCASSIDRTNEQFFGPGTRLTVL.

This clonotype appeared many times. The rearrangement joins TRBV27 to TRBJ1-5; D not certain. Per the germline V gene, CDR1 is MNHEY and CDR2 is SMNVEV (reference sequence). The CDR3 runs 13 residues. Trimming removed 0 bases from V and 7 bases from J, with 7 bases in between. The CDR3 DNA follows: TGTGCCAGCAGTTTATCAGGAGTCCAGCCCCAGCATTTT. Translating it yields CASSLSGVQPQHF.

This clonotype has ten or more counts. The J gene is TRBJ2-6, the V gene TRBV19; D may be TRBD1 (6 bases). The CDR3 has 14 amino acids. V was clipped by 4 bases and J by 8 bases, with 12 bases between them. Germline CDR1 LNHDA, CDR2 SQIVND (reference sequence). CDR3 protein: CASSTQGTSNVLTF. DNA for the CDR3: TGTGCCAGTAGTACCCAGGGGACCTCCAACGTCCTGACTTTC.

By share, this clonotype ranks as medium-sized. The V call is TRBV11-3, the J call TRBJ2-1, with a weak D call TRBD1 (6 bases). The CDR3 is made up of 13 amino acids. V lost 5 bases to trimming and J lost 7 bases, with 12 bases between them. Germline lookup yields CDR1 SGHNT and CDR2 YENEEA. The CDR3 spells CASSLYRDNEQFF. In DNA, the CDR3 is TGTGCCAGCAGCCTATACAGGGATAATGAGCAGTTCTTC. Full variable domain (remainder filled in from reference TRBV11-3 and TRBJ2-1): EAGVVQSPRYKIIEKKQPVAFWCNPISGHNTLYWYLQNLGQGPELLIRYENEEAVDDSQLPKDRFSAERLKGVDSTLKIQPAELGDSAVYLCASSLYRDNEQFFGPGTRLTVL.

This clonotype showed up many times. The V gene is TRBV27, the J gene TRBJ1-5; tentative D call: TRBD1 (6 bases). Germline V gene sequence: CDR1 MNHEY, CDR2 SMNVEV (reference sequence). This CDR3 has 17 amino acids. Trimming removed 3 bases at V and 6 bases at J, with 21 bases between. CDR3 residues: CASSLSGSQGSSQPQHF. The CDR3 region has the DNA TGTGCCAGCAGTTTGTCAGGTAGTCAGGGGTCAAGTCAGCCCCAGCATTTT.

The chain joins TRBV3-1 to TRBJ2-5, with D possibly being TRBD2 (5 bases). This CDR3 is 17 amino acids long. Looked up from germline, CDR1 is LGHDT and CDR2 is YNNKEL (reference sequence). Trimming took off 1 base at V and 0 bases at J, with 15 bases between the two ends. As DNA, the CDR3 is TGTGCCAGCAGCCAAGGAGAAGGACTTTCGTACCAAGAGACCCAGTACTTC. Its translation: CASSQGEGLSYQETQYF.

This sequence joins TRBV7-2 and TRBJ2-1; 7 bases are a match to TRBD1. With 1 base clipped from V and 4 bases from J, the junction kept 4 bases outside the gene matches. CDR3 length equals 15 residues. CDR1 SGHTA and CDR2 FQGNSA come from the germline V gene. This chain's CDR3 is CASSLDRGQYNEQFF. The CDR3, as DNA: TGTGCCAGCAGCTTAGACAGGGGTCAGTACAATGAGCAGTTCTTC. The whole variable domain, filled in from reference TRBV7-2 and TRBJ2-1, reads GAGVSQSPSNKVTEKGKDVELRCDPISGHTALYWYRQSLGQGLEFLIYFQGNSAPDKSGLPSDRFSAERTGGSVSTLTIQRTQQEDSAVYLCASSLDRGQYNEQFFGPGTRLTVL.

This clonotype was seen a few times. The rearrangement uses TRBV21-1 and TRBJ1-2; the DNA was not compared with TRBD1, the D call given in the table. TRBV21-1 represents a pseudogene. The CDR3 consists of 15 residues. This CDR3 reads CASSKAEKGTYGYTF. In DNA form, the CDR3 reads TGTGCCAGCAGCAAAGCTGAGAAAGGGACCTATGGCTACACCTTC.

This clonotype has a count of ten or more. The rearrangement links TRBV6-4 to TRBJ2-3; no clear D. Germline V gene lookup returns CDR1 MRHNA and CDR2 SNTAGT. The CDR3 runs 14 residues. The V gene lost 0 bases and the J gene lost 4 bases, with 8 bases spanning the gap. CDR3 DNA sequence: TGTGCCAGCAGTGACTCCGGCCCTTCAGATACGCAGTATTTT. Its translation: CASSDSGPSDTQYF.

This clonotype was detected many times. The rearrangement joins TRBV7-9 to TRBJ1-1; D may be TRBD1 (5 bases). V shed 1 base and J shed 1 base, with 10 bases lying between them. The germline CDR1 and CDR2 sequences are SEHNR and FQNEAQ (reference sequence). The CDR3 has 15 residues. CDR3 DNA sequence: TGTGCCAGCAGCTTAGGAACAACAGGGAACACTGAAGCTTTCTTT. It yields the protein CASSLGTTGNTEAFF.

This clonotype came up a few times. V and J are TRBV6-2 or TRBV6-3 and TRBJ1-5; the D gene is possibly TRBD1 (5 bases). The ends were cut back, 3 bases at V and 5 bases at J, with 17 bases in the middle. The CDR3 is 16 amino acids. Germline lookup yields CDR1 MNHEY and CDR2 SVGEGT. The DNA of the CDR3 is TGTGCCAGCAGTTATCACCAGCGGGGGGTGTATCAGCCCCAGCATTTT. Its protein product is CASSYHQRGVYQPQHF.

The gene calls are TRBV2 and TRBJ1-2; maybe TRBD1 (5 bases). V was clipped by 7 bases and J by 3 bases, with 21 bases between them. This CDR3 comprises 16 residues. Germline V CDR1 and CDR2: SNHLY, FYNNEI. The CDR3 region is CASTYSSTGNHYGYTF. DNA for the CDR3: TGTGCCAGCACATATAGTTCTACAGGAAATCACTATGGCTACACCTTC.

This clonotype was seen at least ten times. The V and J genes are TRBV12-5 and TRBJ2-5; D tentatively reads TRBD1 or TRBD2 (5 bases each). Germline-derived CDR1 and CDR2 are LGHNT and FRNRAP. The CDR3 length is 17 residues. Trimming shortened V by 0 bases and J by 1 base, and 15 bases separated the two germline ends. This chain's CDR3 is CASGLVPSGRIQETQYF. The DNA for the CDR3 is TGTGCTAGTGGTTTGGTTCCTTCGGGACGGATCCAAGAGACCCAGTACTTC. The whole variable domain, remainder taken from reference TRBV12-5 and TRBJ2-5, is DARVTQTPRHKVTEMGQEVTMRCQPILGHNTVFWYRQTMMQGLELLAYFRNRAPLDDSGMPKDRFSAEMPDATLATLKIQPSEPRDSAVYFCASGLVPSGRIQETQYFGPGTRLLVL.

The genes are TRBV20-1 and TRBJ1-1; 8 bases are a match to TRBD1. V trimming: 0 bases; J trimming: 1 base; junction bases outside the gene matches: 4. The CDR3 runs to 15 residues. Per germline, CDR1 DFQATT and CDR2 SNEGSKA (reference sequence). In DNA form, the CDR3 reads TGCAGTGCTAGAGACGGGGGACAGGCGAACACTGAAGCTTTCTTT. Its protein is CSARDGGQANTEAFF.

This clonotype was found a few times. The CDR3 sequence: CSAWTAESTDTQYF. CDR3 nucleotides: TGCAGCGCCTGGACAGCCGAAAGCACAGATACGCAGTATTTT. V gene TRBV29-1 combines with J gene TRBJ2-3, with a weak D call TRBD1 (6 bases). The CDR3 extends over 14 amino acids. V lost 7 bases and J lost 0, with 14 bases in between. Germline assignment: CDR1 SQVTM and CDR2 ANQGSEA.

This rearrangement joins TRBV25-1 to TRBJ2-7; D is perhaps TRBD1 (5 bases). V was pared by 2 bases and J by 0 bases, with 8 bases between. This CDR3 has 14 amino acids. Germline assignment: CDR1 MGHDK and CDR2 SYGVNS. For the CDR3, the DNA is TGTGCCAGCAGTGAAGGGGCGAGCTCCTACGAGCAGTACTTC. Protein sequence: CASSEGASSYEQYF.

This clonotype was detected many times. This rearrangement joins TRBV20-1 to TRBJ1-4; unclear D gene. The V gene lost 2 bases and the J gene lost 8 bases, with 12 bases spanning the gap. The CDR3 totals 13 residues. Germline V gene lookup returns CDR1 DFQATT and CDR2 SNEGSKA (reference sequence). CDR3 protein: CSARSPWEEKLFF. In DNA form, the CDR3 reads TGCAGTGCTAGATCCCCTTGGGAGGAAAAACTGTTTTTT.

CDR3 coding DNA: TGTGCCAGCAGCAACCAGCGAGACAGGGGCCATGAGCAGTTCTTC. Translation: CASSNQRDRGHEQFF. The J gene is TRBJ2-1, the V gene TRBV3-1; the match to TRBD1 covers 8 bases. With V trimmed by 5 bases and J by 8 bases, 11 bases remained unmatched. Per germline, CDR1 LGHDT and CDR2 YNNKEL (reference sequence). The CDR3 spans 15 residues.